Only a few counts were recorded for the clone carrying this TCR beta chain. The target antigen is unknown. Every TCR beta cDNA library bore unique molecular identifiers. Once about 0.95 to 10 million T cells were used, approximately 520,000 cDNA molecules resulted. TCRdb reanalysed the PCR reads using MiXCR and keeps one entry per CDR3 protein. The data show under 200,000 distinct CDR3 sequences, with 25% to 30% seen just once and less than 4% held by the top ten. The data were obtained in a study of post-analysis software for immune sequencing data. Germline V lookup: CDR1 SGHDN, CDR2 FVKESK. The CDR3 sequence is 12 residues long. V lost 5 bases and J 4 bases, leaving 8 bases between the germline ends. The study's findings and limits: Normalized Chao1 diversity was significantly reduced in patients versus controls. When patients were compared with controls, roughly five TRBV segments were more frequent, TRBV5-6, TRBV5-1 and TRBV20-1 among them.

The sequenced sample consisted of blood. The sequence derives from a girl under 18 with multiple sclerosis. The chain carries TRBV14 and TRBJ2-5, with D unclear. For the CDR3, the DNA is TGTGCCAGCAGCAGGGTAGCAGAGACCCAGTACTTC. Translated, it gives CASSRVAETQYF.